The entry below describes one TCR beta chain. These data are taken from a study of blood T cell repertoires in COVID-19. Study information: The United States, Italy and Spain supplied acute and convalescent COVID-19 samples. PBMCs, B-cell-depleted T cells, or T cells were the source of the cDNA or gDNA that made up the material.

Per the authors' pipeline: From reference gene primer amplification, estimates of nucleated cell counts were derived. Profiling relied on immunoSEQ multiplex PCR, and the TCRdb table lists in-frame clones only, not all of them. That table is the source of V, J and clone size, and D and trimming were worked out from the DNA. The repertoire holds under 250,000 clones, with 82% as singletons. Sequences were obtained from peripheral blood. This clonotype was sampled from a woman aged 80 or older with acute or convalescent COVID-19.

CDR3 DNA sequence: TGTGCCTGGAAGGGGTCCACCGGGGAGCTGTTTTTT. Residues: CAWKGSTGELFF. The chain employs TRBV30 and TRBJ2-2; a weak D match, TRBD1 (5 bases). The CDR3 length is 12 residues. V lost 4 bases and J lost 4, with 7 bases in between. Germline V gene lookup returns CDR1 GTSNPN and CDR2 SVGIG (reference sequence).